One sample yielded the 9 T cell receptor beta chains listed below, sequenced in a study of shared clonotypes between healthy human individuals. Produced via immunoSEQ multiplex PCR; TCRdb's table is partial and in-frame only. The sample yields some 2.1 million clones, roughly 95% seen once. Sequencing was done on a sample of naive CD4+ T cells sorted from blood. Subset of the sample: CD45RA+ positively selected. These receptors were taken from a young man in good health.

This clone was seen only once. The genes are TRBV11-3 and TRBJ2-1; TRBD1 matches 8 bases. The ends lost 0 bases at V and 6 bases at J; junction bases unmatched: 13. CDR3 length equals 18 residues. Germline V gene sequence: CDR1 SGHNT, CDR2 YENEEA. DNA for the CDR3: TGTGCCAGCAGCTTAGATGGGCGGACAGGGAGTGGAGTCAATGAGCAGTTCTTC. This codes for CASSLDGRTGSGVNEQFF.

This chain joins TRBV5-6 and TRBJ1-1; 8 nucleotides line up with TRBD1. V was pared by 4 bases and J by 7 bases, with 9 bases of the junction left unmatched. The CDR3 covers 14 residues. From germline, CDR1 is SGHDT and CDR2 YYEEEE. CDR3: CASSPRGPGGEAFF. The CDR3, as DNA: TGTGCCAGCAGCCCCAGGGGGCCAGGCGGTGAAGCTTTCTTT.

This chain links TRBV27 with TRBJ2-1, with 9 nucleotides matching TRBD2. With V trimmed by 5 bases and J by 4 bases, 12 bases remained unmatched. The germline CDR1 and CDR2 sequences are MNHEY and SMNVEV (reference sequence). This CDR3 comprises 17 residues. Here the CDR3 DNA reads TGTGCCAGCAGTGCCCAACCGGGACTAGCCCTTTACAATGAGCAGTTCTTC. Its protein product is CASSAQPGLALYNEQFF.

In this sample, this clone turned up once. Other DNA sequences in this specimen translate into the identical CDR3. This chain uses TRBV7-8 with TRBJ1-2; D is perhaps TRBD1 (5 bases). The CDR3 is made up of 13 amino acids. V lost 3 bases and J lost 4, with 9 bases in between. Germline lookup yields CDR1 SGHVS and CDR2 FQNEAQ. Written as DNA, the CDR3 is TGTGCCAGCAGCTTGGGGGAGGTCTATGGCTACACCTTC. Protein sequence: CASSLGEVYGYTF.

The V call is TRBV5-4, the J call TRBJ2-1; the match to TRBD1 covers 11 bases. Germline V gene sequence: CDR1 SGHNT, CDR2 YYREEE (reference sequence). CDR3 length: 16 amino acids. V gave up 4 bases and J gave up 6 bases; unmatched junction bases: 9. CDR3 sequence: CASSPGTGGTLNEQFF. DNA of the CDR3: TGTGCCAGCAGCCCCGGGACAGGGGGTACCCTCAATGAGCAGTTCTTC.

The J gene is TRBJ1-2, the V gene TRBV29-1; D is unresolved. Between the trimmed V and J ends, which lost 3 bases and 8 bases, there was a span of 7 bases. The CDR3 spans 10 residues. Germline loops: CDR1 SQVTM, CDR2 ANQGSEA. CDR3 nucleotide sequence: TGCAGCGTTGAGTGGGCGGGCTACACCTTC. It yields the protein CSVEWAGYTF.

V gene TRBV5-4 combines with J gene TRBJ2-1, with a possible D match to TRBD1 (5 bases). From germline, CDR1 is SGHNT and CDR2 YYREEE (reference sequence). The CDR3 spans 13 residues. V lost 5 bases and J lost 7, with 13 bases in between. This CDR3 is CASRRVQGNEQFF. In nucleotides, the CDR3 is TGTGCCAGCAGGCGAGTCCAGGGAAATGAGCAGTTCTTC.

The chain joins TRBV30 to TRBJ1-6, with D uncertain. The V end was cut by 5 bases, the J end by 2 bases, with 10 bases between. The V gene's germline CDR1 is GTSNPN and CDR2 SVGIG (reference sequence). The CDR3 sequence is 14 residues long. CDR3 coding DNA: TGTGCCTGGGGACTAGGGACCTATAATTCACCCCTCCACTTT. It translates to CAWGLGTYNSPLHF.

The V gene is TRBV18, the J gene TRBJ1-3; no firm D call. The germline V gene has CDR1 KGHSH and CDR2 LQKENI. CDR3 length: 15 amino acids. V gave up 3 bases and J gave up 0 bases, with 9 bases separating them. In nucleotides, the CDR3 is TGTGCCAGCTCACCCTCGACTACCTCTGGAAACACCATATATTTT. Amino acid sequence: CASSPSTTSGNTIYF.